The following is a T cell receptor (beta chain) sequence with its context. Antigen unknown. There are 15 residues in the CDR3. Germline V gene data show CDR1 as DFQATT and CDR2 as SNEGSKA (reference sequence). The V end was cut by 2 bases, the J end by 7 bases, with 15 bases between. Arm-PCR with iRepertoire HTBI primers amplified the CDR3 regions for these TCR beta libraries. TCRdb recomputed calls from the multiplex PCR reads with MiXCR, one row per CDR3 protein. The sample yields 550,000 to 700,000 distinct CDR3 sequences, roughly a sixth seen once. This sample is drawn from a study of regulatory T cells in long-lasting Graves disease. Whole-study findings and limits: Lower TCR diversity characterized persistent Graves' patients relative to newly diagnosed patients.

Time point: newly diagnosed GD, antithyroid drugs for less than 3 months. PBMCs provided the RNA from which the TCR library was made. The same specimen was also included in a second study, on T cells in Graves' hyperthyroidism and ophthalmopathy. This second study notes: The HTBI primer set drove a first-round RT-PCR of the TCR CDR3.

The genes are TRBV20-1 and TRBJ1-6; D gene uncertain. The TCR originated in a man aged 18 to 29 with Graves disease. The sequencing used peripheral blood mononuclear cells (PBMCs), collected at new diagnosis, from a patient treated with antithyroid drugs. The CDR3: CSARRAAWTNSPLHF. The CDR3 DNA follows: TGCAGTGCTAGACGGGCGGCCTGGACGAATTCACCCCTCCACTTT.